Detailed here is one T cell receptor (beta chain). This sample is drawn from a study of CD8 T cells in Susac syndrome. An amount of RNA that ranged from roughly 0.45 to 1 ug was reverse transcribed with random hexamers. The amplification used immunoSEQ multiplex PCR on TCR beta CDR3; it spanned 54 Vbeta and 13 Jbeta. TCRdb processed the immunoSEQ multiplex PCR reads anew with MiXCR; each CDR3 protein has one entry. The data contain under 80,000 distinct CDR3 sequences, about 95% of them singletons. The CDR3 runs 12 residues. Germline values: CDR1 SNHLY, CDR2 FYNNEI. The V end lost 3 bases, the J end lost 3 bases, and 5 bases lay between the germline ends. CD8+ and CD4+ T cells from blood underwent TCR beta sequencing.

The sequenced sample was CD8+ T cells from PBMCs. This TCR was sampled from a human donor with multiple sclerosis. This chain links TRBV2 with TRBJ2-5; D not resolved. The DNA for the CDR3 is TGTGCCAGCAGTGATGCCAAAGAGACCCAGTACTTC. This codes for CASSDAKETQYF.